A selection of T cell receptor beta chains follows, all from one sample in a study of early T cells in non-severe SARS-CoV-2 infection. TCRdb re-derived calls from the 5' RACE reads in MiXCR, one entry per CDR3 protein. The data hold approximately 81,000 distinct CDR3 sequences, with about 14% observed a single time. Source material: whole blood. Receptors were obtained from an adult who was a healthcare worker with PCR-confirmed SARS-CoV-2 infection or an uninfected control (not recorded which). Both conserved end residues are part of each CDR3. The D gene is left open where the match is weak. Some rows have no size entry. The others give once, few or many, or a class for an expanded clone.

- 14 TRBJ1-2 many TRBV28 CASSLGSAGYGYTF
- 17 TRBJ1-1 many TRBV11-2 CASSLAFLRGRGTEAFF
- 12 TRBJ2-5 - TRBV29-1 CSVEGAPETQYF
- 13 TRBJ1-1 - TRBV27 CASSQDSNVGAFF
- 14 TRBJ2-1 many TRBV20-1 CSAFGGFVYNEQFF
- 14 TRBJ2-7 few TRBV20-1 CSARSRGLSYEQYF
TRBD2 15 TRBJ2-1 few TRBV7-8 CASSLLAGAGNEQFF
TRBD1 14 TRBJ1-5 many TRBV12-3/TRBV12-4 CASSTRTGGQPQHF
- 15 TRBJ2-7 once TRBV28 CASSSAGEGVYEQYF
TRBD1 15 TRBJ1-5 many TRBV12-3/TRBV12-4 CASSPGQGNNQPQHF
- 15 TRBJ1-6 - TRBV6-1 CASSGGQIYNSPLHF
- 13 TRBJ2-3 - TRBV7-3 CASSLEGTPTQYF
- 15 TRBJ1-1 many TRBV2 CASTTEGYMNTEAFF
- 13 TRBJ1-1 - TRBV7-9 CASSLSLAAEAFF
TRBD2 15 TRBJ2-2 many TRBV9 CASKASGGQLGELFF
TRBD1 16 TRBJ2-5 many TRBV5-1 CASSGTGGLSQETQYF
- 16 TRBJ2-6 many TRBV24-1 CATSPQGTPGANVLTF
TRBD1 14 TRBJ1-2 many TRBV4-1 CASSQVAGGYGYTF
- 17 TRBJ2-1 many TRBV7-6 CASSLVGGISSYNEQFF
TRBD2 13 TRBJ2-1 many TRBV24-1 CATRGGGFYEQFF
TRBD1 16 TRBJ2-3 few TRBV5-1 CASSPGGQPVTDTQYF
TRBD2 18 TRBJ2-7 many TRBV4-1 CASSHPTSGRARGYEQYF
- 14 TRBJ2-3 many TRBV7-2 CASSAAHITDTQYF
TRBD2 16 TRBJ2-5 few TRBV29-1 CSVEGATSGARGTQYF
- 13 TRBJ2-1 many TRBV5-1 CASSLIGGGEQFF
- 15 TRBJ2-1 few TRBV12-3/TRBV12-4 CASSPRENWYNEQFF
- 16 TRBJ1-2 many TRBV19 CASSTAFQGPNYGYTF
TRBD1 14 TRBJ2-5 few TRBV14 CASSPGQSRETQYF
TRBD1 15 TRBJ1-1 many TRBV12-5 CASGFPRGVSTEAFF
- 14 TRBJ1-2 few TRBV21-1 CASSKGEQNYGYTF
- 15 TRBJ2-2 many TRBV7-2 CASSLALGRTGELFF
- 13 TRBJ2-1 - TRBV19 CASSNIAVSEQFF
TRBD2 18 TRBJ2-1 - TRBV5-1 CASSSRTSGGLDYNEQFF
- 14 TRBJ2-5 few TRBV7-9 CASSLNQAGETQYF
- 13 TRBJ2-4 many TRBV29-1 CSVEKLLGALQYF
TRBD1 16 TRBJ2-4 many TRBV5-5 CASSSLTGTGVDIQYF
TRBD1 14 TRBJ1-4 few TRBV19 CASRKRQGDEKLFF
- 13 TRBJ1-6 many TRBV6-1 CASSRTQDSPLHF
- 13 TRBJ1-5 - TRBV12-3/TRBV12-4 CASSFGGDQPQHF
- 12 TRBJ2-1 - TRBV7-9 CASSPVYNEQFF
- 12 TRBJ2-2 - TRBV11-3 CASSLGPRELFF
TRBD1 17 TRBJ1-1 many TRBV29-1 CSVEDPRSGTGGTEAFF
TRBD1 14 TRBJ1-6 many TRBV18 CASSPGQGSSPLHF
TRBD1 15 TRBJ2-3 - TRBV7-9 CASSIGQGRTDTQYF
- 14 TRBJ1-6 many TRBV7-9 CASSLGGLDSPLHF
- 13 TRBJ2-5 few TRBV11-2 CASSVGESETQYF
- 13 TRBJ1-1 many TRBV12-3/TRBV12-4 CASSPPSHTEAFF
TRBD1 17 TRBJ1-2 - TRBV27 CASSLYDRGRTWGGYTF
- 13 TRBJ2-2 many TRBV12-3/TRBV12-4 CASSFTGTGELFF
- 16 TRBJ2-7 - TRBV7-8 CASSLAGRDGYYEQYF